Each of the 2 T cell receptor beta chains below was sequenced from the same sample in a study of shared clonotypes between healthy human individuals. Assay: immunoSEQ multiplex PCR; the TCRdb copy retains only in-frame clones and omits some. The data show 490,000 or so clones, around three quarters seen once. What was sequenced was PBMCs. These receptor sequences come from a woman aged 40 to 49 in good health. Some clones in this sample may be carry-over from other donors' samples.

This clone came up a few times. The V call is TRBV7-2, the J call TRBJ1-1; TRBD1 is a possible D gene (5 bases). Trimming pared 6 bases from V and 1 base from J, leaving 9 bases between. Germline CDR1 SGHTA, CDR2 FQGNSA. The CDR3 is 13 residues long. The CDR3 DNA sequence: TGTGCCAGCAGTTATCAGGGGAACACTGAAGCTTTCTTT. This gives the protein CASSYQGNTEAFF.

The CDR3 coding sequence is TGTGCCAGCAGTTTCGGACTAGCGGGAGCCTATGAGCAGTTCTTC. Its translation is CASSFGLAGAYEQFF. The rearrangement links TRBV28 to TRBJ2-1; TRBD2 aligns across 13 bases. With 3 bases clipped from V and 8 bases from J, the junction kept 4 bases outside the gene matches. The CDR3 length is 15 residues. The V gene's germline CDR1 is MDHEN and CDR2 SYDVKM.